This is a list of T cell receptor beta chains from one sample in a study of blood T cell repertoires in COVID-19. Using immunoSEQ multiplex PCR, the repertoire was profiled, and TCRdb retains in-frame clones only, with some absent. The sample comprises some 360,000 clones, around 87% of which are singletons, and about 2.3% rests with the top ten. The sequenced sample was peripheral blood. These TCRs come from a woman aged 55-69 years with COVID-19, enrolled during active disease. CDR3s include the opening cysteine and the closing phenylalanine or tryptophan. A D gene is named only where the DNA matches it firmly. Clone size is shown for a subset of rows, as once, few, many or a class of expanded clone.

TRBJ2-5	TRBD2	TRBV10-2	.	TGCGCCAGCAGCGGCATGTTAGTAACTAGCGGGGAAGAGACCCAGTACTTC	CASSGMLVTSGEETQYF
TRBJ2-7	.	TRBV5-1	.	TGCGCCAGCAGCTTAGTACAGGGCCCCTACGAGCAGTACTTC	CASSLVQGPYEQYF
TRBJ2-7	.	TRBV29-1	.	TGCAGCGTCCAAAGTGGTACCGGGCCCAGCGGTCTAACCTACGAGCAGTACTTC	CSVQSGTGPSGLTYEQYF
TRBJ2-7	.	TRBV9	.	TGTGCCAGCAGCGTAGATGCGGGGTGGAACGAGCAGTACTTC	CASSVDAGWNEQYF
TRBJ1-2	TRBD1	TRBV5-1	.	TGCGCCAGCAGCACAAGACAGGGGGCTAAGGAAGGCTACACCTTC	CASSTRQGAKEGYTF
TRBJ1-5	.	TRBV9	.	TGTGCCAGCAGCACAACCGACAACCAGCCCCAGCATTTT	CASSTTDNQPQHF
TRBJ2-2	TRBD1	TRBV5-1	.	TGCGCCAGCAGCTTGGTGGTGACAGGGGGCCGGGAGCTGTTTTTT	CASSLVVTGGRELFF
TRBJ2-7	TRBD1	TRBV29-1	.	TGCAGCGTTGGACAAAGGGGGCTAGTCGAGCAGTACTTC	CSVGQRGLVEQYF
TRBJ2-1	TRBD1	TRBV7-9	.	TGTGCCAGCAGTCCAACAGGGGGCGACGTTCCCCGGTTCTTC	CASSPTGGDVPRFF
TRBJ2-2	TRBD2	TRBV4-2	few	TGTGCCAGCGGACTAGCGGGGGGTACCGGGGAGCTGTTTTTT	CASGLAGGTGELFF
TRBJ2-5	TRBD2	TRBV28	once	TGTGCCAGCAGTTCCTCCAGCGGGGGCCTTCGCATCCAGTACTTC	CASSSSSGGLRIQYF
TRBJ1-2	.	TRBV27	.	TGTGCCAGCAGCCCACCGGGGGGGTTCTATGGCTACACCTTC	CASSPPGGFYGYTF
TRBJ1-5	.	TRBV19	.	TGTGCCAGTAGTAACAGGGAGAATCAGCCCCAGCATTTT	CASSNRENQPQHF
TRBJ1-3	.	TRBV28	.	TGTGCCAGCAGTTGGGAACGGGAAAGCTCTGGAAACACCATATATTTT	CASSWERESSGNTIYF
TRBJ1-3	.	TRBV30	.	TGTGCCTGGAGTCACCCTGCGTGGGGAAACACCATATATTTT	CAWSHPAWGNTIYF
TRBJ2-7	TRBD1	TRBV5-1	.	TGCGCCAGCACCGGGACAGGGGGGCCCTACGAGCAGTACTTC	CASTGTGGPYEQYF
TRBJ2-5	TRBD1	TRBV6-5	.	TGTGCCAGCAGCAGGGGGCATGGGGAGACCCAGTACTTC	CASSRGHGETQYF
TRBJ1-2	TRBD1	TRBV10-3	.	TGTGCCACCAGAAGTACAGGGGGTAGAGTGGAGGGCTACACCTTC	CATRSTGGRVEGYTF
TRBJ2-7	.	TRBV19	.	TGTGCCAGTAGTACCACCCCGGTCAGGGCGGATTTCGAGCAGTACTTC	CASSTTPVRADFEQYF
TRBJ2-2	.	TRBV2	.	TGTGCCAGCAGTGATCCTTGGGGGCTCACCCTGAACACCGGGGAGCTGTTTTTT	CASSDPWGLTLNTGELFF
TRBJ2-6	TRBD2	TRBV7-2	.	TGTGCCAGCAGCATACCTTTAGCGGGGGGGCGTGGGGCCAACGTCCTGACTTTC	CASSIPLAGGRGANVLTF
TRBJ2-7	TRBD1	TRBV5-1	.	TGCGCCAGCAGTCAGACAGGGGAAGCCTCCTACGAGCAGTACTTC	CASSQTGEASYEQYF
TRBJ2-7	TRBD1	TRBV3-1/TRBV3-2	.	TGTGCCAGCAGCGGGCCCGGGACAGGGCACGAGCAGTACTTC	CASSGPGTGHEQYF
TRBJ1-1	.	TRBV19	.	TGTGCCAGTAGTTCCGAAGGGGGGGCGAACACTGAAGCTTTCTTT	CASSSEGGANTEAFF
TRBJ1-6	.	TRBV2	.	TGTGCCAGCAGTGAATGGGGACTACATTCACCCCTCCACTTT	CASSEWGLHSPLHF
TRBJ2-3	.	TRBV11-3	few	TGTGCCAGCAGCCTCGGACGGGGGGCCTCCCCCACAGATACGCAGTATTTT	CASSLGRGASPTDTQYF
TRBJ2-1	.	TRBV7-2	.	TGTGCCAGCAGCTTGTCCTTCAATGAGCAGTTCTTC	CASSLSFNEQFF